This T cell receptor beta chain was recovered during a study of graft-versus-host responses after intestinal transplantation. For this clone: Its antigen remains unidentified.

Notes on the study in general: GvH clones were identified in recipient marrow, with some first appearing in ileum or blood.

The assay was immunoSEQ multiplex PCR, and TCRdb's table has in-frame clones only and misses some. The profile shows 78,000 or so clones, 87% of them singletons. The length of the CDR3 is 19 residues. The V segment lost 6 bases and the J segment 2 bases; nucleotides outside the gene matches: 16. In germline, CDR1 is SNHLY, CDR2 FYNNEI. This TCR derives from a human donor who was the organ donor for an intestinal transplant. Here the sequenced sample was unstimulated CD8+ T cells sorted from spleen or lymph node cells, taken before transplant. The rearrangement uses TRBV2 and TRBJ2-3; 11 nucleotides align to TRBD2. The DNA for the CDR3 is TGTGCCAGCAGCCCTCTCGGGACTAGCGGCCCCCCTAACACAGATACGCAGTATTTT. Translated, it gives CASSPLGTSGPPNTDTQYF. Drawing the rest from reference TRBV2 and TRBJ2-3, the complete variable domain is EPEVTQTPSHQVTQMGQEVILRCVPISNHLYFYWYRQILGQKVEFLVSFYNNEISEKSEIFDDQFSVERPDGSNFTLKIRSTKLEDSAMYFCASSPLGTSGPPNTDTQYFGPGTRLTVL.